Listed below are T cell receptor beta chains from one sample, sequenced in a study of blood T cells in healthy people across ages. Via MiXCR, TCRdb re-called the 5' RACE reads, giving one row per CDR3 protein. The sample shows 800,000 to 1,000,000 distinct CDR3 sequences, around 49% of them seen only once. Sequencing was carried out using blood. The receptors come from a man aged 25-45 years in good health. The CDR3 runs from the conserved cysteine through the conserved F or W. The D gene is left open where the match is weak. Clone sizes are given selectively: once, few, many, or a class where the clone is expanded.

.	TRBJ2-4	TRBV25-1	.	TGTGCCAGCAGTGGTGCAGGGCGGAACATTCAGTACTTC	CASSGAGRNIQYF
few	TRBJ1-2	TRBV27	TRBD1	TGTGCCAGCAGTTTGACAGGGGCTAACTATGGCTACACCTTC	CASSLTGANYGYTF
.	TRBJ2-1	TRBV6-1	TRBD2	TGTGCCAGCACCCCACGGGGCAGGAGCGGGGTTGACTCCTACAATGAGCAGTTCTTC	CASTPRGRSGVDSYNEQFF
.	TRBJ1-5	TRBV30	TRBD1	TGTGCCTGGAGCGGACAGGGTACAAATCAGCCCCAGCATTTT	CAWSGQGTNQPQHF
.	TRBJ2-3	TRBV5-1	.	TGCGCCAGCAGCCGACAGGCCGATAGCACAGATACGCAGTATTTT	CASSRQADSTDTQYF
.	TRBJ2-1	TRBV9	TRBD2	TGTGCCAGCAGCGTAGGGACTAGCGGGGGCTCCTACAATGAGCAGTTCTTC	CASSVGTSGGSYNEQFF
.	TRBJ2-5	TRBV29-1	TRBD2	TGCAGCGTTCCTAGCGGGGACCAAGAGACCCAGTACTTC	CSVPSGDQETQYF
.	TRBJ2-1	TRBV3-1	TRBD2	TGTGCCAGCAGCCAAGGGCGGGGGGGCCGTTACAATGAGCAGTTCTTC	CASSQGRGGRYNEQFF
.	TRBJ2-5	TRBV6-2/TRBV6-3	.	TGTGCCAGCAGTCGGGACATAATAGTCTCGGAGACCCAGTACTTC	CASSRDIIVSETQYF
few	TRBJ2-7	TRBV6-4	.	TGTGCCAGCAGTAATGGCTACGAGCAGTACTTC	CASSNGYEQYF
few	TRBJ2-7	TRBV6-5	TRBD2	TGTGCCAGCAGCCCCACTAGCGCGAGTTCCTACGAGCAGTACTTC	CASSPTSASSYEQYF
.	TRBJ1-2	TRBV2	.	TGTGCCAGCATCCCTCCGGGCGCCGATGGCTACACCTTC	CASIPPGADGYTF
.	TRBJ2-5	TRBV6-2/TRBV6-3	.	TGTGCCAGCAGCGGTTACTCGCCGTTCCAAGAGACCCAGTACTTC	CASSGYSPFQETQYF
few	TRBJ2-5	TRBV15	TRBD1	TGTGCCACCAGCAGTCCGACAGGGAGTGAGACCCAGTACTTC	CATSSPTGSETQYF
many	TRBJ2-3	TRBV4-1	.	TGCGCCAGCAGCCAAGATATATTGGGCCGGGCGCAGTATTTT	CASSQDILGRAQYF
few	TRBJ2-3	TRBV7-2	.	TGTGCCAGCGGAAGGGAGGTATCAGATACGCAGTATTTT	CASGREVSDTQYF
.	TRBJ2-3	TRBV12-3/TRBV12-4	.	TGTGCCAGCAGGCCTCGCGGGGGCCCAGATACGCAGTATTTT	CASRPRGGPDTQYF
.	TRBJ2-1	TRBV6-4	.	TGTGCCAGCAGTGACCAATACAGGAGCTCCTACAATGAGCAGTTCTTC	CASSDQYRSSYNEQFF
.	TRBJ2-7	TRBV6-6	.	TGTGCCAGCAGTTATAACCGGGGCAGGGCCCCCTACGAGCAGTACTTC	CASSYNRGRAPYEQYF
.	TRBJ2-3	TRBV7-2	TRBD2	TGTGCCAGCAGCTTAATGCTAGCGGGGGGGGATACGCAGTATTTT	CASSLMLAGGDTQYF
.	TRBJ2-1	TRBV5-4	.	TGTGCCAGCAGTATATTGTCGCGCGATGAGCAGTTCTTC	CASSILSRDEQFF
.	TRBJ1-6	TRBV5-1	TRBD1	TGCGCCAGCAGCTTCGGACAGGGGGATAATTCACCCCTCCACTTT	CASSFGQGDNSPLHF
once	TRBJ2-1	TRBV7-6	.	TGTGCCAGCAGCTTGGGGAATTACAACACCTACAATGAGCAGTTCTTC	CASSLGNYNTYNEQFF
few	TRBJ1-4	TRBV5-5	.	TGTGCCAGCAGCTTCGTTGTAACTAATGAAAAACTGTTTTTT	CASSFVVTNEKLFF
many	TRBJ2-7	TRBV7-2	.	TGTGCCAGCAGCTTAGATTTTAACAGACTTTACGAGCAGTACTTC	CASSLDFNRLYEQYF
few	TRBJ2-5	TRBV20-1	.	TGCAGTGCTAGAGCAGGTACAGCGTACCAAGAGACCCAGTACTTC	CSARAGTAYQETQYF
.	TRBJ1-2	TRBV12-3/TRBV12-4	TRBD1	TGTGCCAGCAGTTTAAGTAACAGGGGAACCAATGACTACACCTTC	CASSLSNRGTNDYTF